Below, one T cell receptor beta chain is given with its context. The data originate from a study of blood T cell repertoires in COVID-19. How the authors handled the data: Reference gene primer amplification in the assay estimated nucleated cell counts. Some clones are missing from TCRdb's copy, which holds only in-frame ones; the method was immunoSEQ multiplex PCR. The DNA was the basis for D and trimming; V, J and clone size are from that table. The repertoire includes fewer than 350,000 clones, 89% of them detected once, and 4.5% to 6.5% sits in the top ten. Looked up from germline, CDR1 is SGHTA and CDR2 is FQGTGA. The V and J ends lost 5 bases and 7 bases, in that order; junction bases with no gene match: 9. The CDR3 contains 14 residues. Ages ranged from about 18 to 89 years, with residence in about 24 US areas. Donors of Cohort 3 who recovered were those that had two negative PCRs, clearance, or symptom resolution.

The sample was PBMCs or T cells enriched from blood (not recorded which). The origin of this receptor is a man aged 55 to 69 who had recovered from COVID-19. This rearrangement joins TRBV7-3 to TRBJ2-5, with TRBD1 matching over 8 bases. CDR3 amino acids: CASSKATGVGTQYF. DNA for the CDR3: TGTGCCAGCAGCAAGGCGACAGGGGTTGGGACCCAGTACTTC. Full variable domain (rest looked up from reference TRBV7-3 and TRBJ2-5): GAGVSQTPSNKVTEKGKYVELRCDPISGHTALYWYRQSLGQGPEFLIYFQGTGAADDSGLPNDRFFAVRPEGSVSTLKIQRTERGDSAVYLCASSKATGVGTQYFGPGTRLLVL.